This T cell receptor (beta chain) was captured in a study of T cell responses to AZD1222 COVID-19 vaccine. Germline V gene data show CDR1 as SGDLS and CDR2 as YYNGEE. The CDR3 consists of 15 residues. V was shortened by 2 bases and J by 0 bases, with 11 bases between the two germline ends. On this clone itself: What it binds is not known.

TCRdb keeps only in-frame clones here, not all; method: immunoSEQ multiplex PCR. The sample has over 110,000 clones, around 91% seen once. Notes on the study in general: With dominance at 160-218 and 743-854, vaccine-associated CD4 TCRs spanned spike. Only a handful of AZD1222 recipients, more than 5 in all, had baseline seropositivity. Donors were largely white British and mainly female; clonal diversity was possibly underestimated. Spike-specific TCR breadth rose after two AZD1222 doses, and depth rose as well.

This specimen was peripheral blood, taken 28 days after the second AZD1222 dose. The clonotype comes from an adult who received the AZD1222 COVID-19 vaccine. This chain joins TRBV9 and TRBJ1-2, with no clear D. The CDR3 loop reads CASSVSTSANYGYTF. CDR3 bases: TGTGCCAGCAGCGTTTCGACATCAGCTAACTATGGCTACACCTTC.